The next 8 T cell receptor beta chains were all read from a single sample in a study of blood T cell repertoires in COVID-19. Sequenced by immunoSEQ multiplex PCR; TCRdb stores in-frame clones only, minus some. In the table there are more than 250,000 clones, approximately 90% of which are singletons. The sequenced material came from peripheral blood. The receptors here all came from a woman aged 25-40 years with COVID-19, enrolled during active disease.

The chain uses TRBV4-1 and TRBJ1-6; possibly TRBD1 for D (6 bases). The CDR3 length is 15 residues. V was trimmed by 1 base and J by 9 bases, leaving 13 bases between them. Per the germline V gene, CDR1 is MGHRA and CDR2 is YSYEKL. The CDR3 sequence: CASSQVQGIPSPLHF. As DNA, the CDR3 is TGCGCCAGCAGCCAAGTACAGGGAATACCTTCACCCCTCCACTTT.

The DNA for the CDR3 is TGTGCCAGCAGCCGAGACAGGGTCACTGAAGCTTTCTTT. Its protein is CASSRDRVTEAFF. This chain links TRBV7-2 with TRBJ1-1; 7 bases align to TRBD1. The V segment lost 5 bases and the J segment 4 bases; nucleotides outside the gene matches: 4. Germline CDR1 and CDR2: SGHTA and FQGNSA. The CDR3 loop spans 13 amino acids.

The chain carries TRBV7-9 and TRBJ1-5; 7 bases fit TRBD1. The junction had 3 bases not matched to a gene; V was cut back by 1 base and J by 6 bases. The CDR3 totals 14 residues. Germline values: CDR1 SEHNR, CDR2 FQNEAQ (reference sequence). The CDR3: CASSLEGASQPQHF. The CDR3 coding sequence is TGTGCCAGCAGCTTAGAGGGGGCCTCTCAGCCCCAGCATTTT.

The CDR3 DNA follows: TGTGCCAGCAGTGTCCGGCGGAAGAACACTGAAGCTTTCTTT. Its protein is CASSVRRKNTEAFF. The chain links TRBV28 to TRBJ1-1; D not resolved. V was cut by 5 bases and J by 1 base, with 11 bases left in between. This CDR3 spans 14 amino acids. The germline gives CDR1 MDHEN, CDR2 SYDVKM.

The CDR3 DNA reads as TGTGCCAGTGCCAAGACAGGGAATGCCTACGAGCAGTACGTC. Translation gives CASAKTGNAYEQYV. The rearrangement joins TRBV27 to TRBJ2-7, with 7 nucleotides matching TRBD1. Germline trimming cut 9 bases from V and 2 bases from J; bases unmatched to any gene: 10. The germline V gene encodes CDR1 MNHEY and CDR2 SMNVEV (reference sequence). This CDR3 comprises 14 residues.

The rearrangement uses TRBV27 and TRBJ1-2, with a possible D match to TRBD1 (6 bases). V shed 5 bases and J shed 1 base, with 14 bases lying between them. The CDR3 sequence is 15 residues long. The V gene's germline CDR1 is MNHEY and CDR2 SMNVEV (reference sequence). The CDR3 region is CASSKQGSRNYGYTF. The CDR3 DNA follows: TGTGCCAGCAGTAAACAGGGTAGTCGTAACTATGGCTACACCTTC.

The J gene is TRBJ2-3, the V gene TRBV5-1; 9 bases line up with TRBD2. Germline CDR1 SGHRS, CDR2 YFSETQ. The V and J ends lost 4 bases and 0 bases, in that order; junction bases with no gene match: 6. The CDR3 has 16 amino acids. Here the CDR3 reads CASSLPTSGSTDTQYF. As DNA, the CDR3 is TGCGCCAGCAGCCTCCCGACTAGCGGAAGCACAGATACGCAGTATTTT.

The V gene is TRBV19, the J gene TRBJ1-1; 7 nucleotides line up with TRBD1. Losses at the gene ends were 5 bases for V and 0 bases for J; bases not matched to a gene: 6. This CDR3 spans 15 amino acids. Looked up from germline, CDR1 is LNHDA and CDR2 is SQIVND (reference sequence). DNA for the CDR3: TGTGCCAGTAGTCCGAGACAGGGAATGAACACTGAAGCTTTCTTT. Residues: CASSPRQGMNTEAFF. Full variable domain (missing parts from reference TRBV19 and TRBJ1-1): DGGITQSPKYLFRKEGQNVTLSCEQNLNHDAMYWYRQDPGQGLRLIYYSQIVNDFQKGDIAEGYSVSREKKESFPLTVTSAQKNPTAFYLCASSPRQGMNTEAFFGQGTRLTVV.